This TCR beta chain is drawn from a study of beta chain features in type 1 diabetes. Broader study findings: Across patients, naive, central memory and Treg TCRB repertoires exhibited apparently greater similarity than was observed across healthy donors.

This clone turned up a few times. Its specificity is unknown. All of the isolated RNA was reverse transcribed, so expressed TCRB transcripts were sequenced. The table came from immunoSEQ multiplex PCR; TCRdb's copy has only in-frame clones and leaves some out. The sample shows about 330,000 clones, approximately 11% of them seen only once. Trimming stripped 4 bases from V and 6 bases from J, with 16 bases between. Germline V lookup: CDR1 LNHDA, CDR2 SQIVND (reference sequence). This CDR3 has 15 residues. There was one heparinised blood draw per donor, averaging roughly 110 mL. Each sorted population was over 98% pure.

The source material was naive CD4+ T cells from blood. The TCR originated in a young woman in good health. The chain employs TRBV19 and TRBJ1-5, with D possibly matching TRBD1 (6 bases). In nucleotides, the CDR3 is TGTGCCAGTAGTACCGGGACACTTTCCAGTCAGCCCCAGCATTTT. Protein: CASSTGTLSSQPQHF.